This TCR beta chain is from a study of regulatory T cells in long-lasting Graves disease. As for the study in general: Freshly diagnosed Graves' patients had used antithyroid drugs for under 3 months. The study, taken as a whole, reports: Whereas nearly 1,000 public clonotypes were shared by new patients, persistent patients shared more, at under 3,000. Study was limited to peripheral blood, excluding thyroid tissue.

Germline trimming cut 7 bases from V and 3 bases from J; bases unmatched to any gene: 4. CDR3 size: 13 residues. Worth noting for this clonotype: Its antigen is currently unknown.

Time point specified: newly diagnosed GD, antithyroid drugs for less than 3 months. With RNA extracted from PBMCs as input, the TCR library was made. HTBI primers from iRepertoire and Arm-PCR of CDR3 regions yielded the TCR beta libraries. TCRdb fed the multiplex PCR reads into MiXCR, producing one record per CDR3 protein. The sample records under 500,000 distinct CDR3 sequences, around 17% being singletons. This same sample was also taken into another study, of T cells in Graves' hyperthyroidism and ophthalmopathy. That work contributes: An initial round of RT-PCR targeting the TCR CDR3 relied on the HTBI primer set.

The sequencing here drew on peripheral blood mononuclear cells (PBMCs), taken at new diagnosis, from a patient treated with antithyroid drugs. This chain uses TRBV12-3 or TRBV12-4 with TRBJ2-7, with 9 bases matching TRBD1. The source is a woman in her twenties or thirties with Graves disease. CDR3 coding DNA: TGTGCCAGCAAGACGACAGGGGGCTACGAGCAGTACTTC. Its translation is CASKTTGGYEQYF.